The 12 T cell receptor beta chains below were found in one sample sequenced in a study of T cell changes during pregnancy in multiple sclerosis (dated by TCRdb to the late 2010s). Library preparation used the immunoSEQ multiplex PCR assay. TCRdb took over this immuneACCESS table, retaining in-frame rearrangements with V and J assigned. Such tables are incomplete; in checked studies, under half of the missing clones stem from an unresolved V gene, and the remainder is unexplained. This sample lists about 52,000 clones; just over 90% were detected once. Of the sample, about 0.37% is held by the ten largest clones. Sequenced here: CD4+ T cells from peripheral blood mononuclear cells, sampled before pregnancy. Receptors originate from a female donor with multiple sclerosis, enrolled in a pregnancy study.

The CDR3, as DNA: TGTGCCAGCAGCCAAGAGGGCGGGAGAGGTCAGCCCCAGCATTTT. Translating gives CASSQEGGRGQPQHF. The chain has TRBV4-2 and TRBJ1-5; D gene ambiguous. This CDR3 has 15 residues. V shed 0 bases and J shed 6 bases, with 12 bases lying between them. Germline CDR1 LGHNA, CDR2 YNFKEQ.

The chain uses TRBV29-1 and TRBJ1-1; TRBD1 matches 10 bases. The CDR3 contains 13 residues. Germline loops: CDR1 SQVTM, CDR2 ANQGSEA. Germline trimming cut 6 bases from V and 5 bases from J; bases unmatched to any gene: 6. The CDR3: CSVGTGVGTEAFF. The CDR3 DNA sequence: TGCAGCGTCGGGACAGGGGTGGGTACTGAAGCTTTCTTT.

The chain combines TRBV28 with TRBJ2-1; possible D gene TRBD2, 5 bases. The length of the CDR3 is 20 residues. Germline assignment: CDR1 MDHEN and CDR2 SYDVKM. V was cut by 4 bases and J by 12 bases, with 37 bases left in between. This CDR3 reads CASSSSFLRTTRKYNDGQFF. The CDR3 DNA reads as TGTGCCAGCAGTTCTAGCTTTCTGCGGACCACCCGTAAATACAATGATGGGCAGTTCTTC.

This clone was picked up one time. The chain carries TRBV30 and TRBJ2-7, with 12 bases fitting TRBD1. The CDR3 is made up of 15 amino acids. Germline CDR1 GTSNPN, CDR2 SVGIG (reference sequence). Trimming took 5 bases from V and 9 from J; bases not matched to a gene: 14. CDR3 sequence reads: CAWEVPGTGGLGQYF. The CDR3 DNA reads TGTGCCTGGGAAGTCCCGGGGACAGGGGGCCTCGGGCAGTACTTC.

The genes are TRBV27 and TRBJ2-7; no reliable D call. V lost 5 bases and J 3 bases, leaving 11 bases between the germline ends. CDR1 is MNHEY, CDR2 SMNVEV, per germline (reference sequence). There are 13 residues in the CDR3. The CDR3 DNA reads TGTGCCAGCAGTAGAGACACCTACTACGAGCAGTACTTC. This sequence encodes CASSRDTYYEQYF.

The rearrangement joins TRBV27 to TRBJ2-2, with D tentatively TRBD2 (5 bases). Germline values: CDR1 MNHEY, CDR2 SMNVEV (reference sequence). The V end lost 8 bases, the J end lost 4 bases, and 14 bases lay between the germline ends. The CDR3 spans 14 residues. The CDR3 reads CASRAPEGTGELFF. The DNA of the CDR3 is TGTGCCAGCCGGGCTCCCGAGGGCACCGGGGAGCTGTTTTTT.

In its sample, this clone was seen once. V usage is TRBV28 and J usage is TRBJ2-3; D uncertain. Per germline, CDR1 MDHEN and CDR2 SYDVKM. The CDR3 length is 12 residues. The V and J ends lost 8 bases and 0 bases respectively, with 6 bases between them. CDR3 nucleotide sequence: TGTGCCAGCGGTGAGAGCACAGATACGCAGTATTTT. It encodes CASGESTDTQYF.

The rearrangement links TRBV11-2 to TRBJ2-1, with 15 bases matching TRBD2. The germline V gene has CDR1 SGHAT and CDR2 FQNNGV. V dropped 1 base and J dropped 5; count of bases not matched to a gene: 6. The CDR3 is 18 amino acids. The CDR3 DNA reads TGTGCCAGCAGCTTAGGCGGACTAGCGGGAGGGACAGACAATGAGCAGTTCTTC. Translated, it gives CASSLGGLAGGTDNEQFF.

This clone appeared a single time. V is TRBV28 and J is TRBJ1-2; tentatively, D is TRBD1 (5 bases). The CDR3 contains 15 residues. V gave up 4 bases and J gave up 1 base, with 13 bases separating them. CDR1 is MDHEN and CDR2 is SYDVKM in the germline V gene. The CDR3 nucleotides are TGTGCCAGCAGTTATGGGGCGGGAGTTAACTATGGCTACACCTTC. It encodes CASSYGAGVNYGYTF.

The V and J genes are TRBV7-3 and TRBJ1-1; D is possibly TRBD1 (5 bases). The germline CDR1 and CDR2 sequences are SGHTA and FQGTGA. Trimming shortened V by 5 bases and J by 0 bases, and 10 bases separated the two germline ends. This CDR3 has 14 amino acids. CDR3 sequence reads: CASSPGSLNTEAFF. CDR3 coding DNA: TGTGCCAGCAGCCCAGGGTCCCTGAACACTGAAGCTTTCTTT.

The chain carries TRBV19 and TRBJ2-2; 8 nucleotides align to TRBD2. This CDR3 region has 15 residues. After removal of 5 bases from V and 4 bases from J, the junction contained 6 bases not matched to a gene. The germline gives CDR1 LNHDA, CDR2 SQIVND (reference sequence). CDR3 region: CASSLLAGTTGELFF. DNA of the CDR3: TGTGCCAGTAGTCTCTTAGCGGGGACCACCGGGGAGCTGTTTTTT.

The V gene is TRBV7-2, the J gene TRBJ2-3; 7 bases match TRBD2. This CDR3 is 14 amino acids long. CDR1 and CDR2 (germline): SGHTA, FQGNSA. The ends lost 3 bases at V and 2 bases at J; junction bases unmatched: 2. CDR3 DNA: TGTGCCAGCAGCTTGGGAGGGTACACAGATACGCAGTATTTT. Translating gives CASSLGGYTDTQYF.